A selection of T cell receptor beta chains follows, all from one sample in a study of CD8 T cells in Susac syndrome. A single record per CDR3 protein comes from TCRdb applying MiXCR to the immunoSEQ multiplex PCR reads. The sample has some 260,000 distinct CDR3 sequences, roughly 81% seen once. The source material was CD8+ T cells from PBMCs. The receptor set was obtained from a human donor with multiple sclerosis. The CDR3 runs from the conserved cysteine through the conserved F or W. D genes are given only for firm matches. The size entry is marked missing in some rows and otherwise reads once, few, many or a size class.

clone_size,v_call,d_call,j_call,cdr3_aa,cdr3_nt
.,TRBV20-1,TRBD1,TRBJ2-2,CSAGTGNEPGELFF,TGCAGTGCCGGGACAGGGAATGAACCCGGGGAGCTGTTTTTT
.,TRBV2,.,TRBJ2-7,CASTSGVTQYF,TGTGCCAGCACCTCGGGGGTCACGCAGTACTTC
.,TRBV29-1,TRBD1,TRBJ1-1,CSVWRQGARTEAFF,TGCAGCGTGTGGAGACAGGGGGCGCGTACTGAAGCTTTCTTT
few,TRBV12-3/TRBV12-4,.,TRBJ2-1,CASRDNEQFF,TGTGCCAGCAGGGACAATGAGCAGTTCTTC
.,TRBV2,TRBD1,TRBJ1-2,CASRLPGQDLSYGYTF,TGTGCCAGCAGGCTCCCTGGACAGGATCTTTCCTATGGCTACACCTTC
.,TRBV20-1,TRBD1,TRBJ1-5,CSAIIRDSNQPQHF,TGCAGTGCTATTATTCGGGACAGTAATCAGCCCCAGCATTTT
few,TRBV6-1,TRBD1,TRBJ1-2,CASSEVVGQLYGYTF,TGTGCCAGCAGTGAAGTAGTGGGACAGCTCTATGGCTACACCTTC
.,TRBV7-9,.,TRBJ2-7,CASSLAGKDGYEQYF,TGTGCCAGCAGCTTAGCGGGAAAAGACGGCTACGAGCAGTACTTC
.,TRBV6-5,.,TRBJ2-1,CASSYGTWSRSEQFF,TGTGCCAGCAGTTACGGGACATGGTCTCGTAGTGAGCAGTTCTTC
.,TRBV11-2,.,TRBJ2-5,CASSLGPSQGAQYF,TGTGCCAGCAGCTTAGGCCCTAGCCAAGGGGCCCAGTACTTC
.,TRBV4-2,TRBD2,TRBJ2-2,CASSQVVGLGRYGELFF,TGTGCCAGCAGCCAAGTCGTTGGACTAGGACGGTACGGGGAGCTGTTTTTT
.,TRBV7-8,.,TRBJ2-1,CASSFGTSEQFF,TGTGCCAGCAGCTTCGGCACGAGTGAGCAGTTCTTC
.,TRBV28,.,TRBJ1-1,CASSFPLHWGANTEAFF,TGTGCCAGCAGTTTCCCCCTCCACTGGGGGGCGAACACTGAAGCTTTCTTT
.,TRBV29-1,.,TRBJ2-7,CSVEVPYSSSPYEQYF,TGCAGCGTTGAAGTCCCCTATTCTAGCAGCCCCTACGAGCAGTACTTC
.,TRBV20-1,.,TRBJ2-1,CSAPPDTAYEQFF,TGCAGTGCCCCACCAGATACGGCCTATGAGCAGTTCTTC
few,TRBV6-2/TRBV6-3,.,TRBJ2-2,CASSYSTASGELFF,TGTGCCAGCAGTTACTCGACCGCATCCGGGGAGCTGTTTTTT
.,TRBV5-1,.,TRBJ2-5,CASSPTTGKETQYF,TGCGCCAGCAGCCCGACGACGGGTAAAGAGACCCAGTACTTC
.,TRBV7-9,.,TRBJ2-1,CASSGRAGSSYNEQFF,TGTGCCAGCAGCGGAAGAGCGGGTAGCTCCTACAATGAGCAGTTCTTC